This T cell receptor (beta chain) was recovered during a study of spatial heterogeneity in lung cancer. About the research overall: The average count in raw reads for each unique TCR and UMI combination exceeded 9.5 appearances.

As for time point: sample taken at primary tumor resection. From tumor, nontumor lung or frozen PBMC, whole RNA was taken unsorted for sequencing. Patients with untreated early-stage non-small cell lung cancer, numbering around 72, were the donors. Trimming cost V 5 bases and J 2 bases, with 12 bases left between them. There are 13 residues in the CDR3. CDR1 is SQVTM, CDR2 ANQGSEA, per germline. Whole-study findings and limits: Ubiquitous expanded tumor TCRs appeared in blood more at resection than follow-up.

Every individual TCR cDNA molecule carried its own unique molecular identifier, which allowed correction of PCR and sequencing errors. From the 5' RACE reads, TCRdb called clonotypes with MiXCR, one entry per CDR3 protein. The data contain around 75,000 distinct CDR3 sequences, roughly 15% of them singletons. In this sample, this clonotype turned up a few times. As yet, its antigen is unknown. This sample comprised PBMCs, obtained at surgery. This sequence joins TRBV29-1 and TRBJ1-2; D perhaps matches TRBD1 (5 bases). The origin of this receptor is a male donor with early-stage non-small cell lung cancer. CDR3 nucleotides: TGCAGCGTTAGGCCCGACAGAAACTATGGCTACACCTTC. Translation: CSVRPDRNYGYTF. Variable domain in full (rest from reference TRBV29-1 and TRBJ1-2): SAVISQKPSRDICQRGTSLTIQCQVDSQVTMMFWYRQQPGQSLTLIATANQGSEATYESGFVIDKFPISRPNLTFSTLTVSNMSPEDSSIYLCSVRPDRNYGYTFGSGTRLTVV.